Described below is a single T cell receptor (beta chain) sequence and its context. The sequenced target, TCR beta, came from blood CD8+ and CD4+ T cells. This sample stems from a study of CD8 T cells in Susac syndrome. Study information: Patients with Susac syndrome were, at the time of blood collection, therapy-naive, maintained on corticosteroids, or maintained on intravenous immunoglobulin alone.

cDNA came from approximately 0.5 to 1 ug RNA primed by random hexamers. TCRdb fed the immunoSEQ multiplex PCR reads into MiXCR, producing one record per CDR3 protein. This table has 70,000 to 75,000 distinct CDR3 sequences, about 92% appearing once. The sample was CD4+ T cells from PBMCs. The clonotype was recovered from a human donor with Susac syndrome.

DNA for the CDR3: TGCAGTGCTAGAAAGCGGACAGGACCCAATGAAAAACTGTTTTTT. This translates into CSARKRTGPNEKLFF. The chain is built from TRBV20-1 and TRBJ1-4, with TRBD1 matching over 7 bases. V shed 2 bases, J shed 5 bases, and the junction held 8 bases outside the gene matches. Germline assignment: CDR1 DFQATT and CDR2 SNEGSKA (reference sequence). The CDR3 has 15 residues.